The next 17 T cell receptor beta chains were all read from a single sample in a study of blood T cell repertoires in COVID-19. The repertoire was sequenced with immunoSEQ multiplex PCR; TCRdb's copy has only in-frame clones and lacks some. The sample lists fewer than 350,000 clones, roughly nine tenths seen once, with approximately 12% in the top ten. The sequenced sample consisted of peripheral blood. The source is a woman aged 25 to 45 with COVID-19, enrolled during active disease.

This clone was counted a single time. The chain couples TRBV19 to TRBJ2-7; D is perhaps TRBD2 (7 bases). Looked up from germline, CDR1 is LNHDA and CDR2 is SQIVND (reference sequence). The V and J ends lost 6 bases and 3 bases respectively, with 21 bases between them. The CDR3 spans 16 residues. The CDR3 DNA reads as TGTGCCAGTAGCTCCCTGGGGAGGGGGTCAGGCTACGAGCAGTACTTC. Protein: CASSSLGRGSGYEQYF.

This chain uses TRBV18 with TRBJ2-6, with a weak D call TRBD1 (5 bases). This CDR3 is 18 amino acids long. Trimming left V 5 bases short and J 0 bases short, with 17 bases between. Germline-derived CDR1 and CDR2 are KGHSH and LQKENI. The CDR3 sequence: CASSGVGVEGSGANVLTF. The CDR3 DNA sequence: TGTGCCAGCTCAGGGGTAGGGGTCGAAGGCTCTGGGGCCAACGTCCTGACTTTC. The full variable domain, rest sourced from reference TRBV18 and TRBJ2-6, is NAGVMQNPRHLVRRRGQEARLRCSPMKGHSHVYWYRQLPEEGLKFMVYLQKENIIDESGMPKERFSAEFPKEGPSILRIQQVVRGDSAAYFCASSGVGVEGSGANVLTFGAGSRLTVL.

The chain recombines TRBV5-1 with TRBJ2-5; 8 nucleotides line up with TRBD2. Germline CDR1 SGHRS, CDR2 YFSETQ. V was clipped by 0 bases and J by 4 bases; unmatched bases: 8. The CDR3 length is 16 residues. CDR3 nucleotides: TGCGCCAGCAGCTTGGCGACGGGGGGGCCGGGAGAGACCCAGTACTTC. This gives the protein CASSLATGGPGETQYF. Supplemented by reference TRBV5-1 and TRBJ2-5, the full variable domain reads KAGVTQTPRYLIKTRGQQVTLSCSPISGHRSVSWYQQTPGQGLQFLFEYFSETQRNKGNFPGRFSGRQFSNSRSEMNVSTLELGDSALYLCASSLATGGPGETQYFGPGTRLLVL.

The chain combines TRBV10-3 with TRBJ1-2; no clear D. The V end was cut by 9 bases, the J end by 5 bases, with 16 bases between. The germline V gene has CDR1 ENHRY and CDR2 SYGVKD. The CDR3 extends over 13 amino acids. CDR3 protein: CAIARGQLYGYTF. DNA of the CDR3: TGTGCCATAGCTCGCGGGCAGCTATATGGCTACACCTTC.

The CDR3 region has the DNA TGTGCCAGCAGTAGAAACAGGGTCGAAGGCTACACCTTC. It translates to CASSRNRVEGYTF. The rearrangement joins TRBV12-3 or TRBV12-4 to TRBJ1-2; D possibly corresponds to TRBD1 (6 bases). V gave up 5 bases and J gave up 8 bases, with 15 bases separating them. This CDR3 contains 13 residues.

The rearrangement links TRBV11-3 to TRBJ2-7; 11 positions match TRBD1. The CDR3 runs to 12 residues. Germline lookup yields CDR1 SGHNT and CDR2 YENEEA. V dropped 5 bases and J dropped 11; count of bases not matched to a gene: 5. Written as DNA, the CDR3 is TGTGCCAGCAGCGACGGACAGGGGGCAGAGTACTTC. This sequence encodes CASSDGQGAEYF.

This rearrangement joins TRBV3-1 (or the pseudogene TRBV3-2) to TRBJ2-5, with a possible D match to TRBD1 (5 bases). Germline-derived CDR1 and CDR2 are LGHDT and YNNKEL (reference sequence). The CDR3 has 12 amino acids. The V and J ends lost 6 bases and 9 bases respectively, with 14 bases between them. CDR3 coding DNA: TGTGCCAGCAGTTACAGGTCCAGGGCCCAGTACTTC. Its translation is CASSYRSRAQYF.

The V gene is TRBV9, the J gene TRBJ2-1; 11 nucleotides align to TRBD2. Germline CDR1 is SGDLS and CDR2 is YYNGEE. This CDR3 comprises 15 residues. Trimming took 3 bases from V and 5 from J; bases not matched to a gene: 4. This CDR3 reads CASSAISGGDNEQFF. CDR3 in DNA: TGTGCCAGCAGCGCCATTAGCGGGGGGGACAATGAGCAGTTCTTC.

V gene TRBV5-1 combines with J gene TRBJ2-3; TRBD1 agrees at 9 bases. Per germline, CDR1 SGHRS and CDR2 YFSETQ. This CDR3 has 16 amino acids. J lost 0 bases, V lost 3 bases, and 5 bases had no gene match. CDR3 sequence: CASSSRQGVSTDTQYF. The CDR3, as DNA: TGCGCCAGCAGCTCTAGACAGGGGGTAAGCACAGATACGCAGTATTTT.

The chain uses TRBV27 and TRBJ1-4; no clear D gene. Germline CDR1 reads MNHEY; CDR2 reads SMNVEV (reference sequence). The CDR3 has 14 residues. The germline V and J ends were trimmed by 3 bases and 6 bases, with 11 bases remaining between them. The CDR3 loop is CASSFEGGYEKLFF. CDR3 DNA sequence: TGTGCCAGCAGTTTTGAGGGCGGGTATGAAAAACTGTTTTTT.

V usage is TRBV18 and J usage is TRBJ2-5, with TRBD2 matching 14 bases. This CDR3 contains 16 residues. The J segment lost 4 bases and the V segment lost 3 bases, leaving 4 bases of the junction unmatched. CDR1 KGHSH and CDR2 LQKENI come from the germline V gene. The CDR3 here is CASSPRGTSGGETQYF. Here the CDR3 DNA reads TGTGCCAGCTCACCCCGAGGGACTAGCGGGGGAGAGACCCAGTACTTC. Variable domain in full (rest from reference TRBV18 and TRBJ2-5): NAGVMQNPRHLVRRRGQEARLRCSPMKGHSHVYWYRQLPEEGLKFMVYLQKENIIDESGMPKERFSAEFPKEGPSILRIQQVVRGDSAAYFCASSPRGTSGGETQYFGPGTRLLVL.

The chain combines TRBV7-9 with TRBJ1-2; a possible D gene is TRBD1 (5 bases). The CDR3 is made up of 11 amino acids. The germline V gene encodes CDR1 SEHNR and CDR2 FQNEAQ (reference sequence). Trimming took 11 bases from V and 4 from J, leaving 11 bases between them. CDR3 loop: CAGGGGYGYTF. The CDR3 DNA reads TGTGCCGGCGGGGGTGGCTATGGCTACACCTTC.

This sequence joins TRBV6-6 and TRBJ1-5; TRBD1 matches 10 bases. V trimming: 5 bases; J trimming: 3 bases; junction bases outside the gene matches: 7. Germline V CDR1 and CDR2: MNHNY, SVGAGI (reference sequence). The CDR3 spans 16 residues. CDR3: CASSLRQGAVNQPQHF. The CDR3, as DNA: TGTGCCAGCAGTCTTCGACAGGGGGCTGTCAATCAGCCCCAGCATTTT.

The gene calls are TRBV15 and TRBJ1-2; tentatively, D is TRBD1 (6 bases). CDR1 and CDR2 from the germline V gene are LNHNV and YYDKDF (reference sequence). The CDR3 loop spans 15 amino acids. The V gene lost 0 bases and the J gene lost 4 bases, with 12 bases spanning the gap. The CDR3 DNA is TGTGCCACCAGCAGAGAGGGGGCTGGGATCTATGGCTACACCTTC. Its translation: CATSREGAGIYGYTF.

This clone was recorded only once. The chain couples TRBV5-1 to TRBJ2-5, with 7 bases fitting TRBD1. The J segment lost 2 bases and the V segment lost 4 bases, leaving 5 bases of the junction unmatched. The CDR3 has 14 amino acids. Germline CDR1 reads SGHRS; CDR2 reads YFSETQ. DNA for the CDR3: TGCGCCAGCAGCCATGGGACAGATCAAGAGACCCAGTACTTC. It encodes CASSHGTDQETQYF.

V gene TRBV10-3 combines with J gene TRBJ1-1, with D possibly matching TRBD1 (5 bases). V dropped 2 bases and J dropped 5 bases, with 12 bases sitting between them. The CDR3 runs 14 residues. From germline, CDR1 is ENHRY and CDR2 SYGVKD. The CDR3 region is CAISEGGSKTEAFF. The CDR3 nucleotides read TGTGCCATCAGTGAGGGGGGGTCCAAAACTGAAGCTTTCTTT.

The rearrangement uses TRBV5-5 and TRBJ1-1; TRBD1 might be the D (5 bases). The CDR3 runs to 17 residues. Germline CDR1 is SGHKS and CDR2 is YYEKEE (reference sequence). V was cut by 4 bases and J by 0 bases, with 19 bases left in between. The CDR3 region has the DNA TGTGCCAGCAGCAGAGGAGTGTCAGGGTTCATGAACACTGAAGCTTTCTTT. Translated, it gives CASSRGVSGFMNTEAFF.